This TCR beta chain stems from a study of cytomegalovirus exposure and HLA in healthy donors. About the study: Earlier work reported some 110 million unique TCR beta sequences from 180 million or so T cells. General study results and limits: Sequence variants that were highly shared formed a cluster that was likely a sequencing artifact. Analysis was carried out at a later point, and it linked a missense DCLRE1C variant to TCR beta V- and J-gene trimming.

Germline V gene sequence: CDR1 MDHEN, CDR2 SYDVKM. The V gene lost 6 bases and the J gene lost 4 bases, with 12 bases spanning the gap. This CDR3 is built from 14 residues. On this clone itself: Its antigen is not identified.

Primers for the PCR totalled 60 Vbeta and 13 Jbeta. Produced via immunoSEQ multiplex PCR; TCRdb's table is partial and in-frame only. The sample holds about 40,000 clones, approximately 70% seen once. Donors showed nominal health when sampled, although they likely had unrecorded immune exposures. The sequenced sample was PBMCs. The sequence came from a man aged 40-49 years in good health and CMV-seronegative. The V gene is TRBV28, the J gene TRBJ1-4; possible D gene TRBD1, 5 bases. The chain's CDR3 is CASRLQGFNEKLFF. CDR3 DNA sequence: TGTGCCAGCAGACTCCAGGGTTTTAATGAAAAACTGTTTTTT.